These 9 T cell receptor beta chains were sequenced from one sample in a study of blood T cell repertoires in COVID-19. Data came from immunoSEQ multiplex PCR; TCRdb stores just in-frame clones and leaves some out. The repertoire holds approximately 200,000 clones, with roughly 81% as singletons. The sample was peripheral blood. These TCRs come from a man aged 45-60 years who had recovered from COVID-19.

This clone was seen a handful of times. The chain carries TRBV28 and TRBJ2-3; 8 bases align to TRBD2. V shed 8 bases and J 8 bases; nucleotides not matched to a gene: 12. Germline V lookup: CDR1 MDHEN, CDR2 SYDVKM. This CDR3 spans 14 amino acids. CDR3 region: CASAINGRAGTQYF. The CDR3 nucleotides read TGTGCCAGCGCCATTAACGGGAGGGCCGGTACGCAGTATTTT.

Comment on this clone: The sample carries other DNA sequences with the same CDR3. V is TRBV27 and J is TRBJ2-7, with 9 bases lining up with TRBD1. CDR1 is MNHEY, CDR2 SMNVEV, per germline (reference sequence). The CDR3 is 14 amino acids. Losses at the gene ends were 2 bases for V and 1 base for J; bases not matched to a gene: 0. CDR3 nucleotide sequence: TGTGCCAGCAGTTTAGGGACAGGGTCCTACGAGCAGTACTTC. This sequence encodes CASSLGTGSYEQYF.

The rearrangement uses TRBV6-5 and TRBJ1-3; weak D call: TRBD1 (6 bases). The CDR3 contains 12 residues. The ends were cut back, 9 bases at V and 4 bases at J, with 10 bases in the middle. Germline V gene data show CDR1 as MNHEY and CDR2 as SVGAGI. The CDR3 sequence: CARDSTGNTIYF. CDR3 nucleotide sequence: TGTGCCAGGGACAGTACCGGAAACACCATATATTTT.

This clone was detected a few times. The genes are TRBV12-3 or TRBV12-4 and TRBJ2-7; maybe TRBD2 (5 bases). The V end was cut by 3 bases, the J end by 3 bases, with 9 bases between. The CDR3 has 13 amino acids. DNA for the CDR3: TGTGCCAGCAGTTTCGGGGATGTCTACGAGCAGTACTTC. It translates to CASSFGDVYEQYF.

To note about this clone: The identical CDR3 is also encoded by other nucleotide sequences in the sample. The genes are TRBV5-1 and TRBJ2-7; 13 bases are shared with TRBD2. Germline V gene lookup returns CDR1 SGHRS and CDR2 YFSETQ. The CDR3 extends over 14 amino acids. Germline trimming cut 4 bases from V and 5 bases from J; bases unmatched to any gene: 3. CDR3 DNA sequence: TGCGCCAGCAGCCTAGGACTAGCGGGAGACGAGCAGTACTTC. Translated: CASSLGLAGDEQYF. Drawing the rest from reference TRBV5-1 and TRBJ2-7, the complete variable domain is KAGVTQTPRYLIKTRGQQVTLSCSPISGHRSVSWYQQTPGQGLQFLFEYFSETQRNKGNFPGRFSGRQFSNSRSEMNVSTLELGDSALYLCASSLGLAGDEQYFGPGTRLTVT.

The chain has TRBV5-1 and TRBJ2-5; the D gene is possibly TRBD1 (6 bases). The CDR3 is made up of 14 amino acids. Germline V gene lookup returns CDR1 SGHRS and CDR2 YFSETQ. Trimming left V 1 base short and J 5 bases short, with 12 bases between. The CDR3 region is CASSLTGYRETQYF. CDR3 nucleotides: TGCGCCAGCAGCTTGACAGGGTATCGGGAGACCCAGTACTTC.

The chain couples TRBV27 to TRBJ2-5, with TRBD2 identical over 10 bases. The germline V gene encodes CDR1 MNHEY and CDR2 SMNVEV (reference sequence). The CDR3 runs 17 residues. The trim removed 5 bases at V and 4 bases at J, leaving 13 bases unmatched. The CDR3 spells CASSHRTSGGKTETQYF. CDR3 sequence (DNA): TGTGCCAGCAGTCACAGGACTAGCGGAGGGAAAACAGAGACCCAGTACTTC.

The chain recombines TRBV15 with TRBJ1-1; the match to TRBD1 covers 8 bases. The CDR3 covers 15 residues. CDR1 LNHNV and CDR2 YYDKDF come from the germline V gene (reference sequence). After removal of 1 base from V and 4 bases from J, the junction contained 5 bases not matched to a gene. DNA of the CDR3: TGTGCCACCAGCAGAGTGGACAGGGTGGGCACTGAAGCTTTCTTT. Amino acids: CATSRVDRVGTEAFF.

V is TRBV5-1 and J is TRBJ1-1, with D maybe TRBD1 (6 bases). This CDR3 comprises 15 residues. Per germline, CDR1 SGHRS and CDR2 YFSETQ. Trimming stripped 3 bases from V and 0 bases from J, with 12 bases between. CDR3 nucleotides: TGCGCCAGCAGCTCACGGGCAGGGGTGAACACTGAAGCTTTCTTT. Encoded protein: CASSSRAGVNTEAFF.